This note documents a single TCR beta chain sequence. What it binds is unknown. This specimen belongs to a study of CD8 T cells in Susac syndrome. Whole-study findings and limits: The study conceded that relatively few individuals underwent its TCR sequencing and HLA analysis.

The RNA, roughly 0.45 to 1 ug, was put through reverse transcription using random hexamers. TCR beta CDR3 was amplified by immunoSEQ multiplex PCR. This amplification extended across 54 Vbeta and 13 Jbeta segments. One entry per CDR3 protein results from TCRdb running MiXCR on the immunoSEQ multiplex PCR reads. The sample yields some 300,000 distinct CDR3 sequences, about 91% seen once. The study used treatment-naive patients who had stable or active relapsing-remitting disease as multiple sclerosis controls. TEMRA cells were enriched by FACS, while CD8+ and CD4+ T cells were obtained through a negative isolation that was performed magnetically. Germline V CDR1 and CDR2: SGHRS, YFSETQ. Trimming took 3 bases from V and 10 from J; bases not matched to a gene: 8. The CDR3 totals 15 residues.

The TCR was taken from a human donor with multiple sclerosis. The sequenced sample consisted of CD8+ T cells from PBMCs. V usage is TRBV5-1 and J usage is TRBJ2-1; 12 nucleotides align to TRBD2. CDR3 sequence: CASSWTSGEMREQFF. The CDR3 nucleotides are TGCGCCAGCAGCTGGACTAGCGGGGAAATGAGGGAGCAGTTCTTC.